These 2 T cell receptor beta chains share one sample of origin, sequenced in a study of blood T cell repertoires in COVID-19. Clones were sequenced by immunoSEQ multiplex PCR, and TCRdb holds only the in-frame ones, with some missing. The sample holds about 270,000 clones, 88% seen once. The sequencing input was PBMCs or T cells enriched from blood (not recorded which). Receptor source: a woman aged 60-75 years in a cohort exposed to, infected with or recovered from COVID-19 (not recorded which).

V usage is TRBV7-9 and J usage is TRBJ2-1; 10 nucleotides agree with TRBD1. The CDR3 covers 17 residues. V dropped 4 bases and J dropped 5; count of bases not matched to a gene: 11. In germline, CDR1 is SEHNR, CDR2 FQNEAQ (reference sequence). The DNA of the CDR3 is TGTGCCAGCAGCTCGACGACAGGGGGCTTGAAGGACAATGAGCAGTTCTTC. This codes for CASSSTTGGLKDNEQFF. The entire variable domain, with the rest obtained from reference TRBV7-9 and TRBJ2-1, is as follows: DTGVSQNPRHKITKRGQNVTFRCDPISEHNRLYWYRQTLGQGPEFLTYFQNEAQLEKSRLLSDRFSAERPKGSFSTLEIQRTEQGDSAMYLCASSSTTGGLKDNEQFFGPGTRLTVL.

J is TRBJ2-5 and V is TRBV11-2; possible D gene TRBD1, 7 bases. Germline lookup yields CDR1 SGHAT and CDR2 FQNNGV. V lost 5 bases, J lost 2 bases, and 21 bases lay in between. This CDR3 contains 17 residues. In nucleotides, the CDR3 is TGTGCCAGCAGCCTGCGCAGGAACCCAGGGGGGCAAGAGACCCAGTACTTC. Its translation: CASSLRRNPGGQETQYF.